These 24 T cell receptor beta chains were sequenced from one sample in a study of cytomegalovirus exposure and HLA in healthy donors. This PCR relied on a set of 60 Vbeta primers and 13 Jbeta primers. Clones were sequenced by immunoSEQ multiplex PCR, and TCRdb holds only the in-frame ones, with some missing. The sample has just under 45,000 clones; approximately 47% are singletons. The sample taken for sequencing was PBMCs. The receptor set was obtained from a man in his sixties in good health and CMV-seronegative.

The chain links TRBV2 to TRBJ2-3; 8 bases are a match to TRBD1. CDR3 size: 16 residues. Germline CDR1 SNHLY, CDR2 FYNNEI. V lost 8 bases and J lost 4; bases outside the gene matches: 14. CDR3 in DNA: TGTGCCAGCTGGAACCCCAGGGGGCGAAAGGCAGATACGCAGTATTTT. Its translation: CASWNPRGRKADTQYF.

This clone came up a few times. This chain connects TRBV7-2 to TRBJ1-1; a weak D match, TRBD1 (5 bases). The CDR3 has 14 amino acids. Germline V gene lookup returns CDR1 SGHTA and CDR2 FQGNSA. Trimming pared 3 bases from V and 4 bases from J, leaving 12 bases between. CDR3 bases: TGTGCCAGCAGCTTGGGGCAGGGCTTCACTGAAGCTTTCTTT. Translation: CASSLGQGFTEAFF.

J is TRBJ2-7 and V is TRBV5-1, with 7 bases aligning to TRBD2. After removal of 0 bases from V and 4 bases from J, the junction contained 7 bases not matched to a gene. The V gene's germline CDR1 is SGHRS and CDR2 YFSETQ. This CDR3 has 15 amino acids. The CDR3 nucleotides read TGCGCCAGCAGCTTGGAAGGACTAGGGAGGTACGAGCAGTACTTC. Encoded protein: CASSLEGLGRYEQYF.

The chain has TRBV5-1 and TRBJ2-3; 7 bases fit TRBD2. Germline V gene data show CDR1 as SGHRS and CDR2 as YFSETQ. The J segment lost 3 bases and the V segment lost 6 bases, leaving 7 bases of the junction unmatched. This CDR3 has 14 amino acids. CDR3 in amino acids: CASKVREATDTQYF. For the CDR3, the DNA is TGCGCCAGCAAGGTCCGGGAGGCAACAGATACGCAGTATTTT.

This clone was recorded a few times. V is TRBV10-2 and J is TRBJ2-2, with D perhaps TRBD1 (5 bases). V lost 7 bases and J 0 bases, leaving 9 bases between the germline ends. Per the germline V gene, CDR1 is WSHSY and CDR2 is SAAADI. The CDR3 is 14 residues long. Here the CDR3 reads CASIKGTNTGELFF. The CDR3 nucleotides read TGCGCCAGCATTAAGGGGACGAACACCGGGGAGCTGTTTTTT.

This clone has a handful of counts. The J gene is TRBJ2-6, the V gene TRBV6-5; D is undetermined. The ends were cut back, 5 bases at V and 4 bases at J, with 12 bases in the middle. The length of the CDR3 is 15 residues. Germline V gene lookup returns CDR1 MNHEY and CDR2 SVGAGI. CDR3 loop: CASSQDFRGANVLTF. The CDR3 DNA reads as TGTGCCAGCAGTCAAGACTTTAGGGGGGCCAACGTCCTGACTTTC.

This sequence joins TRBV7-8 and TRBJ1-5; D ambiguous. With 1 base removed from V and 2 bases from J, the gap between germline ends came to 12 bases. Germline loops: CDR1 SGHVS, CDR2 FQNEAQ. This CDR3 contains 16 residues. CDR3 sequence reads: CASSLGVRAGNQPQHF. CDR3 nucleotides: TGTGCCAGCAGCTTAGGGGTGCGGGCTGGCAATCAGCCCCAGCATTTT. Variable domain in full (rest from reference TRBV7-8 and TRBJ1-5): GAGVSQSPRYKVAKRGQDVALRCDPISGHVSLFWYQQALGQGPEFLTYFQNEAQLDKSGLPSDRFFAERPEGSVSTLKIQRTQQEDSAVYLCASSLGVRAGNQPQHFGDGTRLSIL.

The rearrangement links TRBV5-1 to TRBJ2-7, with TRBD1 identical over 10 bases. V was pared by 7 bases and J by 3 bases, with 7 bases of the junction left unmatched. This CDR3 contains 14 residues. The germline V gene encodes CDR1 SGHRS and CDR2 YFSETQ. The CDR3 nucleotides read TGCGCCAGCGAAGCGACAGGGGGCGGCTACGAGCAGTACTTC. Its translation: CASEATGGGYEQYF.

The chain is built from TRBV2 and TRBJ2-1; 9 nucleotides align to TRBD1. Unmatched junction bases numbered 14, after V lost 7 bases and J lost 7 bases. Looked up from germline, CDR1 is SNHLY and CDR2 is FYNNEI. The CDR3 is 16 amino acids. CDR3 sequence: CASKDPGQGSGNEQFF. In nucleotides, the CDR3 is TGTGCCAGCAAAGACCCCGGACAGGGGAGCGGAAATGAGCAGTTCTTC.

CDR3 sequence (DNA): TGTGCCTGGAGTAGGGAGGGGGATCAGCCCCAGCATTTT. It encodes CAWSREGDQPQHF. The chain is built from TRBV30 and TRBJ1-5; tentative D call: TRBD1 (6 bases). Trimming removed 2 bases at V and 5 bases at J, with 10 bases between. CDR3 length: 13 amino acids. CDR1 is GTSNPN and CDR2 is SVGIG in the germline V gene (reference sequence).

This clone was detected only a few times. CDR3 bases: TGTGCCAGCACCCACGGAGGAGACACTGAAGCTTTCTTT. Its protein is CASTHGGDTEAFF. The J gene is TRBJ1-1, the V gene TRBV27; no clear D gene. Trimming took off 7 bases at V and 3 bases at J, with 12 bases between the two ends. The length of the CDR3 is 13 residues. Germline CDR1 reads MNHEY; CDR2 reads SMNVEV (reference sequence).

The chain employs TRBV5-1 and TRBJ2-2; unclear D gene. V lost 4 bases, J lost 6 bases, and 10 bases lay in between. The germline gives CDR1 SGHRS, CDR2 YFSETQ. The CDR3 has 13 residues. CDR3 sequence: CASSPQSSGELFF. CDR3 coding DNA: TGCGCCAGCAGCCCTCAGTCGTCCGGGGAGCTGTTTTTT.

The J gene is TRBJ2-7, the V gene TRBV19; 7 nucleotides align to TRBD1. This CDR3 comprises 15 residues. J lost 7 bases, V lost 4 bases, and 13 bases had no gene match. Germline-derived CDR1 and CDR2 are LNHDA and SQIVND (reference sequence). The CDR3 DNA reads TGTGCCAGTAGTACCCTCCTTGGACAGGTAGGGGAGCAGTACTTC. This sequence encodes CASSTLLGQVGEQYF. The full variable domain, in which reference TRBV19 and TRBJ2-7 provide the parts outside the CDR3, is DGGITQSPKYLFRKEGQNVTLSCEQNLNHDAMYWYRQDPGQGLRLIYYSQIVNDFQKGDIAEGYSVSREKKESFPLTVTSAQKNPTAFYLCASSTLLGQVGEQYFGPGTRLTVT.

The chain combines TRBV28 with TRBJ1-5; D not certain. This CDR3 has 11 amino acids. Germline-derived CDR1 and CDR2 are MDHEN and SYDVKM. Trimming left V 10 bases short and J 4 bases short, with 8 bases between. The CDR3 sequence: CATGRNQPQHF. DNA of the CDR3: TGTGCCACCGGGAGAAATCAGCCCCAGCATTTT.

The genes are TRBV7-8 and TRBJ2-1; 8 nucleotides agree with TRBD2. V lost 5 bases and J lost 10; bases outside the gene matches: 10. Looked up from germline, CDR1 is SGHVS and CDR2 is FQNEAQ. This CDR3 spans 14 amino acids. CDR3 bases: TGTGCCAGCAGCAGAGCCGCGCTAGCGGGCGAGCAGTTCTTC. Amino acid sequence: CASSRAALAGEQFF. Combining the CDR3 with reference TRBV7-8 and TRBJ2-1 gives the whole variable domain GAGVSQSPRYKVAKRGQDVALRCDPISGHVSLFWYQQALGQGPEFLTYFQNEAQLDKSGLPSDRFFAERPEGSVSTLKIQRTQQEDSAVYLCASSRAALAGEQFFGPGTRLTVL.

This clone has more than one count but fewer than ten. V and J are TRBV4-1 and TRBJ1-1; TRBD1 is a possible D gene (6 bases). V was clipped by 0 bases and J by 0 bases, with 11 bases between them. CDR3 length: 16 amino acids. Germline V gives CDR1 MGHRA, CDR2 YSYEKL. Written as DNA, the CDR3 is TGCGCCAGCAGCCAAGATCCGAGGGGGATGAACACTGAAGCTTTCTTT. As protein: CASSQDPRGMNTEAFF.

The rearrangement joins TRBV21-1 to TRBJ2-5; TRBD1 is taken as the D call from the table, unchecked against the DNA. TRBV21-1 is tagged as a pseudogene. This CDR3 has 14 amino acids. CDR3 nucleotide sequence: TGTGCCAGCAGACGCCTCAGGGGACAGGAGACCCAGTACTTC. It translates to CASRRLRGQETQYF.

The chain recombines TRBV6-6 with TRBJ2-7; 9 nucleotides line up with TRBD2. The junction had 7 bases not matched to a gene; V was cut back by 6 bases and J by 1 base. Germline V lookup: CDR1 MNHNY, CDR2 SVGAGI (reference sequence). The CDR3 loop spans 15 amino acids. CDR3 coding DNA: TGTGCCAGCAGCCGACGCCTAGCGGGGTCCTACGAGCAGTACTTC. Translating it yields CASSRRLAGSYEQYF.

This clone was seen only a few times. This chain joins TRBV25-1 and TRBJ2-3, with a weak D call TRBD1 (6 bases). V was clipped by 4 bases and J by 5 bases, with 16 bases between them. Germline V CDR1 and CDR2: MGHDK, SYGVNS. This CDR3 region has 15 residues. CDR3 amino acids: CASSGVRGAGDTQYF. The CDR3 region has the DNA TGTGCCAGCAGTGGGGTCAGGGGCGCGGGAGATACGCAGTATTTT.

This chain connects TRBV6-5 to TRBJ1-4; D is undetermined. The ends were cut back, 4 bases at V and 7 bases at J, with 10 bases in the middle. CDR1 is MNHEY and CDR2 is SVGAGI in the germline V gene. This CDR3 contains 13 residues. CDR3 DNA sequence: TGTGCCAGCAGTTCTGGGCAAAGTGAAAAACTGTTTTTT. Protein product: CASSSGQSEKLFF.

V usage is TRBV10-1 and J usage is TRBJ2-2; TRBD2 matches at 9 bases. The CDR3 is made up of 14 amino acids. Germline loops: CDR1 WNHNN, CDR2 SYGVQD (reference sequence). J was trimmed by 5 bases and V by 9 bases; bases with no gene match: 7. The CDR3 reads CAREGAGGTGELFF. The CDR3, as DNA: TGCGCCAGGGAGGGAGCGGGAGGAACCGGGGAGCTGTTTTTT.

This clone was recorded a few times. The chain uses TRBV4-1 and TRBJ1-6; unclear D gene. Trimming removed 4 bases from V and 7 bases from J, with 11 bases in between. This CDR3 region has 14 residues. Germline V gene data show CDR1 as MGHRA and CDR2 as YSYEKL. The chain's CDR3 is CASSPEGSNSPLHF. As DNA, the CDR3 is TGCGCCAGCAGCCCCGAGGGTTCCAATTCACCCCTCCACTTT.

This clone was picked up a small number of times. This sequence joins TRBV28 and TRBJ1-2; D is possibly TRBD1 (6 bases). Germline values: CDR1 MDHEN, CDR2 SYDVKM. The CDR3 has 15 amino acids. V was clipped by 6 bases and J by 6 bases, with 20 bases between them. The CDR3 nucleotides are TGTGCCAGCAGGACTCTGGCGGGCAGGGGAAATGGCTACACCTTC. Its protein product is CASRTLAGRGNGYTF.

This clone was picked up a small number of times. The V call is TRBV9, the J call TRBJ2-6, with a tentative D call TRBD2 (5 bases). Germline assignment: CDR1 SGDLS and CDR2 YYNGEE. The V end lost 0 bases, the J end lost 0 bases, and 10 bases lay between the germline ends. The CDR3 is 17 amino acids. CDR3 region: CASSVAGGGSGANVLTF. The CDR3 DNA sequence: TGTGCCAGCAGCGTAGCGGGCGGAGGCTCTGGGGCCAACGTCCTGACTTTC.